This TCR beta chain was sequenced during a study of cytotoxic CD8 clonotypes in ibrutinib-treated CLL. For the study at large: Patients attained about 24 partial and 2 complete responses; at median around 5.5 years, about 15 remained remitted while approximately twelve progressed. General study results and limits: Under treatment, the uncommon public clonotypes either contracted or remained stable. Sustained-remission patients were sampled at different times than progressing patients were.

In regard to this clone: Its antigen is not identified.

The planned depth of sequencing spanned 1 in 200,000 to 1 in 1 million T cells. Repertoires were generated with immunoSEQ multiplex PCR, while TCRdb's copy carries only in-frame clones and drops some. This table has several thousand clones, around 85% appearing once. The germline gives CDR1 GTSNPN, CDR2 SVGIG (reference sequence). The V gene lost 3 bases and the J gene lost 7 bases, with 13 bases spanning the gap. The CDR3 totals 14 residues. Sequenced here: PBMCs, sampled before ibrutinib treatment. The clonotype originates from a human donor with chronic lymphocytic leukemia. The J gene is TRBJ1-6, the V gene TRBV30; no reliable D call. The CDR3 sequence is CAWSESTGNSPLHF. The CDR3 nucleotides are TGTGCCTGGAGCGAGTCTACGGGCAATTCACCCCTCCACTTT.